This is a list of T cell receptor beta chains from one sample in a study of T-cell memory formation after mild COVID-19. TCRdb processed the 5' RACE reads anew with MiXCR; each CDR3 protein has one entry. Altogether about 620,000 distinct CDR3 sequences are present, approximately 19% being singletons, with the ten largest covering more than 10%. Material: PBMCs or a T cell subset sorted from them (not recorded which). The receptors were gathered from an adult woman who had mild COVID-19 (a few samples of this study predate the infection). Cell type and time point are not known. Each CDR3 is given with its conserved first and last residue. Each record gives: D gene, V gene, J gene, clone size, CDR3 protein, CDR3 DNA. The D gene is left open where the match is weak. The size entry is marked missing in some rows and otherwise reads once, few, many or a size class.

>TRBD1|TRBV20-1|TRBJ2-2|NA
CSARQTGGYGELFF
TGCAGTGCTAGACAGACAGGGGGCTACGGGGAGCTGTTTTTT
>NA|TRBV21-1|TRBJ1-6|NA
CASKTSLDYNSPLHF
TGTGCCAGCAAAACAAGTCTGGACTATAATTCACCCCTCCACTTT
>NA|TRBV5-1|TRBJ2-2|NA
CASSFNSRDTGELFF
TGCGCCAGCAGCTTCAATAGTAGGGACACCGGGGAGCTGTTTTTT
>TRBD1|TRBV12-3/TRBV12-4|TRBJ1-5|few
CASSFRQGAGQPQHF
TGTGCCAGCAGTTTTCGACAGGGGGCGGGTCAGCCCCAGCATTTT
>NA|TRBV20-1|TRBJ2-3|NA
CSARPGTASTDTQYF
TGCAGTGCCCGCCCTGGTACCGCTAGCACAGATACGCAGTATTTT
>TRBD1|TRBV7-9|TRBJ1-2|few
CASSPEGQKISYTF
TGTGCCAGCAGCCCCGAGGGACAGAAAATCAGCTACACCTTC
>TRBD2|TRBV7-9|TRBJ2-3|NA
CASSLWTSGGATDTKYF
TGTGCCAGCAGCTTATGGACTAGCGGGGGAGCCACAGATACGAAGTATTTT
>NA|TRBV12-3/TRBV12-4|TRBJ2-7|many
CASSPGGQGDEQYF
TGTGCCAGCAGTCCGGGAGGGCAGGGGGACGAGCAGTACTTC
>TRBD1|TRBV29-1|TRBJ2-7|NA
CSVRDSNYEQYF
TGCAGCGTTCGGGACAGCAACTACGAGCAGTACTTC
>NA|TRBV12-3/TRBV12-4|TRBJ1-6|NA
CASRPGGNRRNSPLHF
TGTGCCAGCAGGCCGGGCGGTAATCGGAGGAATTCACCCCTCCACTTT
>TRBD1|TRBV7-9|TRBJ1-2|NA
CASSKGQRPGGGYTF
TGTGCCAGCAGCAAGGGACAGCGCCCGGGGGGAGGCTACACCTTC
>NA|TRBV19|TRBJ2-3|NA
CASSQQGISTDTQYF
TGTGCCAGTAGCCAACAGGGAATCAGCACAGATACGCAGTATTTT
>NA|TRBV7-9|TRBJ2-7|many
CASSHRRDGSYEQYF
TGTGCCAGCAGCCATCGAAGGGACGGCTCCTACGAGCAGTACTTC
>NA|TRBV7-9|TRBJ1-5|few
CASSLAGRDHSNQPQHF
TGTGCCAGCAGCTTAGCTGGCAGGGATCATAGCAATCAGCCCCAGCATTTT
>NA|TRBV9|TRBJ2-3|few
CASSGGATATDTQYF
TGTGCCAGCAGCGGAGGGGCGACAGCCACAGATACGCAGTATTTT
>TRBD1|TRBV24-1|TRBJ1-1|few
CATSDSRQGDAFF
TGTGCCACCAGTGATTCACGACAGGGTGATGCTTTCTTT
>NA|TRBV30|TRBJ2-3|few
CAWSLGQPTDTQYF
TGTGCCTGGAGTTTAGGACAGCCCACAGATACGCAGTATTTT
>NA|TRBV11-2|TRBJ2-3|once
CASSLGLAGSTQYF
TGTGCCAGCAGCTTAGGTCTAGCTGGAAGTACGCAGTATTTT
>NA|TRBV15|TRBJ2-3|NA
CATSREIAVGADTQYF
TGTGCCACCAGCAGAGAGATAGCAGTCGGCGCAGATACGCAGTATTTT
>NA|TRBV15|TRBJ2-1|few
CATSKGVWDEQFF
TGTGCCACCAGCAAGGGGGTATGGGATGAGCAGTTCTTC
>NA|TRBV6-2/TRBV6-3|TRBJ2-1|many
CASSYFETPKGFF
TGTGCCAGCAGTTACTTCGAGACACCTAAAGGGTTCTTC
>TRBD2|TRBV7-3|TRBJ2-3|few
CASSSSRNGGGADTQYF
TGTGCCAGCAGCTCCTCCCGGAATGGCGGGGGGGCAGATACGCAGTATTTT
>TRBD2|TRBV5-1|TRBJ2-1|many
CASSRLAGGPDEQFF
TGCGCCAGCAGCCGTCTAGCGGGAGGGCCGGATGAGCAGTTCTTC
>NA|TRBV18|TRBJ1-1|few
CASSPGIMNTEAFF
TGTGCCAGCTCCCCTGGGATCATGAACACTGAAGCTTTCTTT
>NA|TRBV5-1|TRBJ2-3|many
CASSSDPSTDTQYF
TGCGCCAGCAGCTCCGACCCTAGCACAGATACGCAGTATTTT
>NA|TRBV5-1|TRBJ2-7|NA
CASSPLVGSDEQYF
TGCGCCAGCAGCCCCCTCGTCGGTAGCGACGAGCAGTACTTC
>TRBD1|TRBV6-4|TRBJ2-1|many
CASSEGTGGNNEQFF
TGTGCCAGCAGTGAAGGGACAGGGGGCAACAATGAGCAGTTCTTC
>NA|TRBV6-1|TRBJ1-1|many
CASSAQLNTEAFF
TGTGCCAGCAGCGCCCAGTTGAACACTGAAGCTTTCTTT
>NA|TRBV4-1|TRBJ2-1|NA
CASSGSGPTYNEQFF
TGCGCCAGCAGTGGCTCCGGACCTACCTACAATGAGCAGTTCTTC
>NA|TRBV6-2/TRBV6-3|TRBJ1-1|few
CASTPTGLPGTEAFF
TGTGCCAGCACGCCCACTGGACTCCCGGGCACTGAAGCTTTCTTT
>NA|TRBV11-2|TRBJ2-5|many
CASSLERQETQYF
TGTGCCAGCAGCTTAGAACGACAAGAGACCCAGTACTTC
>TRBD1|TRBV19|TRBJ2-1|NA
CASRPQGDYNEQFF
TGTGCCAGTAGACCACAGGGGGACTACAATGAGCAGTTCTTC
>NA|TRBV7-2|TRBJ2-1|few
CASSHGYFNEQFF
TGTGCCAGCAGCCACGGGTATTTTAATGAGCAGTTCTTC
>TRBD2|TRBV7-9|TRBJ2-1|NA
CASLPGGLASNEQFF
TGTGCCAGCTTACCCGGGGGACTAGCTAGCAATGAGCAGTTCTTC
>TRBD2|TRBV11-2|TRBJ2-1|NA
CAGASSGYNEQFF
TGTGCCGGGGCCTCTAGCGGCTACAATGAGCAGTTCTTC
>TRBD2|TRBV7-8|TRBJ2-1|NA
CASSLVGTSGRGSYNEQFF
TGTGCCAGCAGCTTAGTTGGGACTAGCGGGAGGGGATCATACAATGAGCAGTTCTTC
>TRBD2|TRBV4-2|TRBJ2-5|NA
CASSQASQAGAQETQYF
TGTGCCAGCAGCCAAGCCTCCCAAGCGGGGGCCCAAGAGACCCAGTACTTC
>NA|TRBV5-5|TRBJ1-2|few
CASSLSLGLTNYGYTF
TGTGCCAGCAGCTTGAGTCTCGGGCTTACTAACTATGGCTACACCTTC
>TRBD1|TRBV7-3|TRBJ1-1|NA
CASKGQGGYTEAFF
TGTGCCAGCAAGGGACAGGGTGGGTACACTGAAGCTTTCTTT
>NA|TRBV7-2|TRBJ2-1|NA
CASSLELARGEQFF
TGTGCCAGCAGCTTAGAATTGGCTCGCGGAGAGCAGTTCTTC
>TRBD1|TRBV7-9|TRBJ2-7|many
CASSSGQGEGEQYF
TGTGCCAGCAGCTCCGGACAGGGGGAGGGCGAGCAGTACTTC
>TRBD1|TRBV2|TRBJ2-5|NA
CASSAWTGGETQYF
TGTGCCAGCAGCGCCTGGACAGGGGGAGAGACCCAGTACTTC
>TRBD2|TRBV6-6|TRBJ2-7|NA
CASSRKTSGSSYEQYF
TGTGCCAGCAGCCGAAAGACTAGCGGGAGCTCCTACGAGCAGTACTTC
>NA|TRBV18|TRBJ1-1|many
CASSPSQNTEAFF
TGTGCCAGCTCACCTTCCCAGAACACTGAAGCTTTCTTT
>NA|TRBV29-1|TRBJ2-6|NA
CSVEDKRSGANVLTF
TGCAGCGTTGAAGACAAGCGGTCTGGGGCCAACGTCCTGACTTTC
>TRBD2|TRBV7-2|TRBJ2-7|NA
CASSFLAGGPGEQYF
TGTGCCAGCAGCTTCCTAGCGGGAGGGCCGGGGGAGCAGTACTTC
>TRBD2|TRBV4-2|TRBJ2-2|few
CASSQDGLANTGELFF
TGTGCCAGCAGCCAAGATGGACTAGCGAACACCGGGGAGCTGTTTTTT
>TRBD2|TRBV12-3/TRBV12-4|TRBJ2-7|few
CASSYRRGETQYF
TGTGCCAGCAGTTACCGCCGGGGGGAGACGCAGTACTTC
>NA|TRBV10-3|TRBJ2-1|few
CASTPGDNEQFF
TGTGCCTCAACCCCGGGAGACAATGAGCAGTTCTTC
>NA|TRBV4-1|TRBJ1-1|once
CATRGVGGLNTEAFF
TGCGCCACCCGGGGGGTGGGCGGACTAAACACTGAAGCTTTCTTT
>NA|TRBV30|TRBJ2-1|few
CARDEPYNEQFF
TGTGCCCGAGATGAGCCCTACAATGAGCAGTTCTTC
>NA|TRBV4-1|TRBJ2-7|many
CASSHDKGTYEQYF
TGCGCCAGCAGCCATGATAAAGGGACCTACGAGCAGTACTTC
>NA|TRBV30|TRBJ1-3|few
CAWSVGSSGNTIYF
TGTGCCTGGAGTGTAGGGAGCTCTGGAAACACCATATATTTT
>TRBD1|TRBV15|TRBJ2-3|few
CATSGGTGTDTQYF
TGTGCCACCAGCGGAGGGACAGGGACAGATACGCAGTATTTT
>NA|TRBV9|TRBJ2-5|few
CASSVGSGSETQYF
TGTGCCAGCAGCGTAGGTAGCGGCTCGGAGACCCAGTACTTC
>TRBD1|TRBV7-3|TRBJ2-5|few
CASSLNPTGVYGETQYF
TGTGCCAGCAGCTTAAACCCGACAGGGGTTTATGGAGAGACCCAGTACTTC
>NA|TRBV29-1|TRBJ2-7|few
CSVEDRDFGRGSSYEQYF
TGCAGCGTTGAAGATCGTGATTTCGGGAGAGGGAGCTCCTACGAGCAGTACTTC